This T cell receptor beta chain appears in the sequencing data of a study of human T cells and chemical hapten exposure. Losses at the gene ends were 5 bases for V and 9 bases for J; bases not matched to a gene: 8. Germline CDR1 reads SGHAT; CDR2 reads FQNNGV. The CDR3 spans 16 residues. Via MiXCR, TCRdb re-called the RACE reads, giving one row per CDR3 protein. Seen here are just under 65,000 distinct CDR3 sequences, around 10% observed once, and the top ten hold approximately 2%. Indicated time point: patch test 3, about 24 weeks after DPC sensitization. Documented treatment: therapeutic diphenylcyclopropenone sensitization with weekly scalp DPC.

The receptor was derived from a woman in her twenties or thirties with alopecia areata. Some clones in this sample may be carry-over from other donors' samples. The chain is built from TRBV11-2 and TRBJ2-1; 15 nucleotides match TRBD2. The starting material was whole blood, obtained in connection with sensitization to the hapten diphenylcyclopropenone (DPC). CDR3 protein: CASSAPGLAGGGEQFF. Written as DNA, the CDR3 is TGTGCCAGCAGCGCGCCGGGACTAGCGGGAGGAGGTGAGCAGTTCTTC.